This is a list of T cell receptor beta chains from one sample in a study of T cells in Graves' hyperthyroidism and ophthalmopathy. Each CDR3 protein gets one entry after TCRdb re-called the multiplex PCR reads with MiXCR. There are about 610,000 distinct CDR3 sequences in the sample; 46% occur only once, and approximately 7.5% lies in the top ten. The source material was peripheral blood or thyroid tissue (not recorded which). Source of these receptors: a young woman with Graves' hyperthyroidism. The CDR3 runs from the conserved cysteine through the conserved F or W. Each record gives: clone size, V gene, D gene, J gene, CDR3 protein, CDR3 DNA. A D gene is named only where the DNA matches it firmly. Where a row states a size, it is once, few, many or the class of an expanded clone; other rows omit it.

.,TRBV5-1,TRBD1,TRBJ2-7,CASSSMTGVAEQYF,TGCGCCAGCAGCTCTATGACAGGGGTGGCCGAGCAGTACTTC
many,TRBV29-1,.,TRBJ1-2,CSVGRAGYGYTF,TGCAGCGTTGGGAGGGCGGGCTATGGCTACACCTTC
.,TRBV4-2,.,TRBJ1-1,CASSRGPEAFF,TGTGCCAGCAGTCGGGGGCCTGAAGCTTTCTTT
few,TRBV2,.,TRBJ2-7,CASIVGGGLEQYF,TGTGCCAGCATTGTCGGAGGAGGGTTAGAGCAGTACTTC
once,TRBV10-3,.,TRBJ2-7,CAISGVTSDYEQYF,TGTGCCATCAGCGGTGTCACGTCGGACTACGAGCAGTACTTC
few,TRBV7-9,.,TRBJ2-7,CASSDVDAYEQYF,TGTGCCAGCAGCGACGTTGACGCCTACGAGCAGTACTTC
many,TRBV6-5,.,TRBJ1-1,CASSPGGSEAFF,TGTGCCAGCAGTCCCGGGGGAAGTGAAGCTTTCTTT
.,TRBV20-1,.,TRBJ2-7,CSARGGGRDHEQYF,TGCAGTGCCAGGGGAGGGGGTAGAGACCACGAGCAGTACTTC
once,TRBV2,.,TRBJ1-5,CASSDGGNQPQHF,TGTGCCAGCAGTGACGGCGGGAATCAGCCCCAGCATTTT
many,TRBV7-2,TRBD1,TRBJ2-7,CASSFRDRGYEQYF,TGTGCCAGCAGCTTTCGAGACAGGGGGTACGAGCAGTACTTC
many,TRBV7-2,TRBD1,TRBJ1-5,CASSLVAGGSGQPQHF,TGTGCCAGCAGCTTAGTGGCAGGGGGCTCAGGGCAGCCCCAGCATTTT
.,TRBV20-1,TRBD2,TRBJ2-7,CSATGGDLASYF,TGCAGTGCTACGGGAGGGGACTTAGCTTCGTACTTC
few,TRBV11-2,.,TRBJ2-1,CASSLVLGSEQFF,TGTGCCAGCAGCTTAGTCCTTGGGTCCGAGCAGTTCTTC
.,TRBV6-5,TRBD2,TRBJ2-7,CASSYSLGAGGYEQYF,TGTGCCAGCAGTTACAGTCTCGGAGCGGGAGGCTACGAGCAGTACTTC
.,TRBV5-5,.,TRBJ1-4,CASSEPGVDEKLFF,TGTGCCAGCAGCGAACCGGGGGTAGATGAAAAACTGTTTTTT
.,TRBV29-1,.,TRBJ2-2,CSVSGPKGELFF,TGCAGCGTGAGTGGGCCGAAGGGGGAGCTGTTTTTT
.,TRBV12-3/TRBV12-4,.,TRBJ2-3,CASSPDGIQSDTQYF,TGTGCCAGCAGTCCTGACGGGATCCAGTCAGATACGCAGTATTTT
many,TRBV19,.,TRBJ1-2,CASTGTSYGYTF,TGTGCAAGTACAGGGACTTCCTATGGCTACACCTTC
many,TRBV20-1,TRBD2,TRBJ2-5,CSAPTLFAGVQETQYF,TGCAGTGCGCCTACCCTTTTTGCGGGAGTCCAAGAGACCCAGTACTTC
.,TRBV14,.,TRBJ2-5,CASSQDRWETQYF,TGTGCCAGCAGCCAAGACCGCTGGGAGACTCAGTACTTC
.,TRBV7-6,TRBD2,TRBJ2-3,CASSYRTSGSRSLADTQYF,TGTGCCAGCAGCTACCGGACTAGCGGGAGCCGCTCCCTCGCAGATACGCAGTATTTT
.,TRBV6-2/TRBV6-3,TRBD2,TRBJ2-7,CASSWTSGSRYEQYF,TGTGCCAGCAGTTGGACTAGCGGGAGCAGGTACGAGCAGTACTTC
many,TRBV4-1,.,TRBJ2-5,CASSQEPQQGETQYF,TGCGCCAGCAGCCAAGAGCCGCAACAGGGAGAGACCCAGTACTTC
.,TRBV18,TRBD1,TRBJ2-2,CASSPLTGVIYTGELFF,TGTGCCAGCTCACCCCTGACAGGGGTCATATACACCGGGGAGCTGTTTTTT
.,TRBV7-3,.,TRBJ2-7,CASSLGGTNIYEQYF,TGTGCCAGCAGCTTAGGGGGGACAAACATCTACGAGCAGTACTTC
many,TRBV13,.,TRBJ2-2,CASSFASSGELFF,TGTGCCAGCAGCTTTGCTAGCAGTGGGGAGCTGTTTTTT
many,TRBV27,.,TRBJ2-5,CASRDTGFGETQYF,TGTGCCAGCAGGGATACAGGGTTCGGGGAGACCCAGTACTTC
many,TRBV10-3,TRBD1,TRBJ1-6,CAISDSTGGFSPLHF,TGTGCCATCAGTGACTCGACAGGGGGTTTTTCACCCCTCCACTTT
many,TRBV10-3,.,TRBJ1-1,CATKDGDTEAFF,TGTGCCACCAAGGACGGGGACACTGAAGCTTTCTTT
.,TRBV27,TRBD1,TRBJ1-2,CASRSGQGALWYGYTF,TGTGCCAGCAGATCGGGACAGGGGGCTTTATGGTATGGCTACACCTTC
.,TRBV20-1,.,TRBJ2-7,CSARGAADFYEQYF,TGCAGTGCTAGAGGGGCAGCTGACTTCTACGAGCAGTACTTC
once,TRBV19,.,TRBJ1-3,CASSASGMSTIYF,TGTGCCAGTAGCGCTAGCGGGATGAGCACCATATATTTT
many,TRBV12-3/TRBV12-4,.,TRBJ1-5,CASSHPGRNQPQHF,TGTGCCAGCAGCCACCCGGGACGCAATCAGCCCCAGCATTTT
many,TRBV7-2,.,TRBJ2-5,CASSSTGAQETQYF,TGTGCCAGCAGCTCGACCGGGGCCCAAGAGACCCAGTACTTC
.,TRBV12-3/TRBV12-4,TRBD1,TRBJ1-1,CASSFTGTGANEAFF,TGTGCCAGCAGCTTCACCGGGACAGGGGCTAATGAAGCTTTCTTT
many,TRBV24-1,.,TRBJ2-5,CATSDSMGQETQYF,TGTGCCACCAGTGATTCTATGGGCCAAGAGACCCAGTACTTC